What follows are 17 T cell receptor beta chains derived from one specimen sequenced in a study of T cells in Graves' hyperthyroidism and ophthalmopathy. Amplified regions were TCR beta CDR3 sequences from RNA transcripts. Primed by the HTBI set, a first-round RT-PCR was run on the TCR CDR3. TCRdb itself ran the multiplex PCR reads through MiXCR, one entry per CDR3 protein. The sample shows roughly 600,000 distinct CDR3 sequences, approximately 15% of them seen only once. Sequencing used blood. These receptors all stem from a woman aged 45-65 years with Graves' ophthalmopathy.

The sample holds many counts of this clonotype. CDR3 DNA sequence: TGCAGTGCTAGGGGGGGAGGGGGAAAGGGTGAGCAGTTCTTC. Translating gives CSARGGGGKGEQFF. The genes are TRBV20-1 and TRBJ2-1, with D maybe TRBD2 (7 bases). Germline V gene data show CDR1 as DFQATT and CDR2 as SNEGSKA (reference sequence). This CDR3 contains 14 residues. V dropped 3 bases and J dropped 9 bases, with 18 bases sitting between them.

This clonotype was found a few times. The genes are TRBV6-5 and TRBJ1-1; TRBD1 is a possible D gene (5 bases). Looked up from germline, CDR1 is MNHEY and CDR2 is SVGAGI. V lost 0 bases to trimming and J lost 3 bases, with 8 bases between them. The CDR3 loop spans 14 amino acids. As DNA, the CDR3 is TGTGCCAGCAGTTACTCGACAGCGGACACTGAAGCTTTCTTT. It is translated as CASSYSTADTEAFF.

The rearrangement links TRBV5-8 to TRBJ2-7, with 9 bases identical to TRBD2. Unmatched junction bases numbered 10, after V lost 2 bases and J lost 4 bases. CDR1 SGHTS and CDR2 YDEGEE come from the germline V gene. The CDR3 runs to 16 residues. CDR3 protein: CASSLRPLAGSYEQYF. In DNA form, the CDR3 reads TGTGCCAGCAGCTTAAGGCCGCTAGCGGGATCGTACGAGCAGTACTTC.

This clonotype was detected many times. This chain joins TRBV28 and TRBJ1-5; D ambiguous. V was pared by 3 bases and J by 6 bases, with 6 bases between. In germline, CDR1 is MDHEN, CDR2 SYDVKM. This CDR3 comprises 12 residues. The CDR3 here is CASSFLLQPQHF. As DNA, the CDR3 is TGTGCCAGCAGTTTTCTTCTTCAGCCCCAGCATTTT.

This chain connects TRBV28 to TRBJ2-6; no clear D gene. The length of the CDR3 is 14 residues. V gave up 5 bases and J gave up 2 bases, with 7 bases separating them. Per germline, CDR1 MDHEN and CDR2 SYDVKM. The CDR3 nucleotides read TGTGCCAGCAGTGGTTGGCCTGGGGCCAACGTCCTGACTTTC. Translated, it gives CASSGWPGANVLTF.

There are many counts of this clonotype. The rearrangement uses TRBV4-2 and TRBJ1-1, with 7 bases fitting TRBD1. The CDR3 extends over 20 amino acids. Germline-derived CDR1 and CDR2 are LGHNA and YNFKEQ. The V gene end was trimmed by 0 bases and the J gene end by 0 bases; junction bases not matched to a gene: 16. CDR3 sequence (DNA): TGTGCCAGCAGCCAAGATCCCCCCCGACGGGACAGCCCTTTGAACACTGAAGCTTTCTTT. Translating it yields CASSQDPPRRDSPLNTEAFF.

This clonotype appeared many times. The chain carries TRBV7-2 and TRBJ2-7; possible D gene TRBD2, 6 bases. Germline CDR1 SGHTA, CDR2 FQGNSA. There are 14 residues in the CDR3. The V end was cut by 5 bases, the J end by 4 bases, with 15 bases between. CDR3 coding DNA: TGTGCCAGCAGCGCTCACCGGGACTTATACGAGCAGTACTTC. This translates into CASSAHRDLYEQYF.

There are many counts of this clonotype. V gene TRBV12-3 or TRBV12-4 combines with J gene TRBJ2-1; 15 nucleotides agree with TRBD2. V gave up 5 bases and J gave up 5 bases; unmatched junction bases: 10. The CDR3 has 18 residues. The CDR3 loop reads CASSPGLAGGWTDNEQFF. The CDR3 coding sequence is TGTGCCAGCAGTCCAGGACTAGCGGGAGGGTGGACCGACAATGAGCAGTTCTTC.

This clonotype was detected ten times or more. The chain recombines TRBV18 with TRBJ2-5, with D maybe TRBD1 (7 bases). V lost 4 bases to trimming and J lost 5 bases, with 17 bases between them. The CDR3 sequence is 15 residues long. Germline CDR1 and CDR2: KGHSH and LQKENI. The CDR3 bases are TGTGCCAGCTCACGACCTAGCGCCAGGGGGGAGACCCAGTACTTC. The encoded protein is CASSRPSARGETQYF.

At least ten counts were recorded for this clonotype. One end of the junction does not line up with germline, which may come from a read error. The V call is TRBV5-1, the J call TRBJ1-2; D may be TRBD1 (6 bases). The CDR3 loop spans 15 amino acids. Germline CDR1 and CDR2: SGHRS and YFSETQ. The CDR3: CASSRATGSNNGYTF. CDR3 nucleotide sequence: TGCGCCAGCAGCCGTGCCACAGGGAGTAACAATGGCTACACCTTC.

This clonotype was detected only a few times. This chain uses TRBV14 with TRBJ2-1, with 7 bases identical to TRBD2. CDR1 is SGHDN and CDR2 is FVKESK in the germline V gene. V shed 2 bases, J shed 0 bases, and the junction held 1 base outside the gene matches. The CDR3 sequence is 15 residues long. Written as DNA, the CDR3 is TGTGCCAGCAGCCAAACTAGCGACTCCTACAATGAGCAGTTCTTC. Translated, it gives CASSQTSDSYNEQFF.

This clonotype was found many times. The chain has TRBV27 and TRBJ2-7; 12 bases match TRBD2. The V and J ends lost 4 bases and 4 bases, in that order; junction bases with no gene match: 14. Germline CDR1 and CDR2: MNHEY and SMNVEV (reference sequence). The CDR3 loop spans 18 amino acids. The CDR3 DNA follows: TGTGCCAGCAGTTCCCGGACTAGCGGGACTAGTAAAGTTTACGAGCAGTACTTC. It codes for CASSSRTSGTSKVYEQYF.

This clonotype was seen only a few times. The CDR3 is CASSQERGREETQYF. DNA for the CDR3: TGTGCCAGCAGCCAAGAACGGGGCAGAGAAGAGACCCAGTACTTC. This rearrangement joins TRBV4-2 to TRBJ2-5; D assignment may be TRBD1 or TRBD2 (5 bases each). This CDR3 has 15 amino acids. V lost 0 bases, J lost 3 bases, and 11 bases lay in between. Per germline, CDR1 LGHNA and CDR2 YNFKEQ.

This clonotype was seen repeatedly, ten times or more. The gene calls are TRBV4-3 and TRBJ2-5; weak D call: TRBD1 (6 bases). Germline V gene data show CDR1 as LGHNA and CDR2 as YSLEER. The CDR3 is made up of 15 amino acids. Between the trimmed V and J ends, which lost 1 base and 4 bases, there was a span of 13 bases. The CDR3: CASSQAWTEGETQYF. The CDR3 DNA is TGCGCCAGCAGCCAAGCATGGACAGAAGGAGAGACCCAGTACTTC.

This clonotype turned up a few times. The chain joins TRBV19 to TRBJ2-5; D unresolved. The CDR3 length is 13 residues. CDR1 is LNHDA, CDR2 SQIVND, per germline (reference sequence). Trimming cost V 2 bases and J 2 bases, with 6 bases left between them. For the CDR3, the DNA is TGTGCCAGTAGTATAACGGTTCAAGAGACCCAGTACTTC. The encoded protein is CASSITVQETQYF.

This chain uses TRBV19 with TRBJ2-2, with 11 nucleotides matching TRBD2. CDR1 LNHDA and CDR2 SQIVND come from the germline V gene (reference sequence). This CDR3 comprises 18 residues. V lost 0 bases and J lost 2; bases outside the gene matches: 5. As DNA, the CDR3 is TGTGCCAGTAGTATAGAGCCTAGCGGGAGGACCAACACCGGGGAGCTGTTTTTT. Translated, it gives CASSIEPSGRTNTGELFF.

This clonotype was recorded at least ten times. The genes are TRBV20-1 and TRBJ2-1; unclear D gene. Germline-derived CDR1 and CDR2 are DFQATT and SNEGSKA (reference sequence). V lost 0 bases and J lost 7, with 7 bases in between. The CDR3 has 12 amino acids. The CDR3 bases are TGCAGTGCTAGAGATCTAATTAATGAGCAGTTCTTC. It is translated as CSARDLINEQFF.